This TCR beta chain was documented in a study of blood T cell repertoires in COVID-19 (dated by TCRdb to the early 2020s). For the wider study: Samples covering the acute and convalescent phases of COVID-19 were provided by collaborators in the United States, Italy and Spain. The material from the prospective study consisted of cDNA or gDNA derived from T cells, B-cell-depleted T cells, or PBMCs. Subjects who had been exposed to COVID-19, were actively infected with it, or had recovered from it provided the deeply sampled blood TCRbeta repertoires that made up the dataset. The repertoires were made available in a free public database intended to serve as a resource for research on the immune response to SARS-CoV-2. The samples were drawn from the first 160 participants of the ongoing ImmuneRACE study and from more than 1,000 subjects provided by 6 global collaborators. Nearly every sample came with metadata listing a de-identified subject ID, COVID-19 status, age in years and sex. HLA class I and class II types, where available, came from metadata supplied by the sample provider rather than from assay-based typing.

This clone was counted only a few times. It lacks a known antigen. Base qualities are not provided; no much larger clone lies one nucleotide away. TCRbeta CDR3 regions were amplified from genomic DNA using the immunoSEQ Assay, a bias-controlled multiplex PCR. The authors' pipeline ran thus. Nucleated cell counts per sample were estimated from amplification of reference gene primers within the assay. To quantify the absolute abundance of each unique TCRbeta CDR3 rearrangement, sequence reads were collapsed and filtered. Productive Simpson clonality was computed per sample as the square root of Simpson's diversity index over productive rearrangements. TCRdb provides this immuneACCESS table in a form limited to in-frame rearrangements. Some clones are lacking; in checked studies, under half of them reflect an unresolved V gene, and why the rest are absent is not known. The V and J calls and clone size were taken over from that table, and D and trimming were inferred from the DNA. The sample table shows approximately 140,000 clones, and around 81% are seen once. The top ten clones comprise 8.5% to 10% of the sample.

Broader findings and caveats from the paper: How much clinical and demographic metadata was included differed by source and by participant, and the metadata was provided uncurated.

Whole blood was collected in K2EDTA tubes by collaborating institutions according to the institutions' own protocols. For TCRbeta analysis, collaborator samples were shipped as frozen whole blood, as isolated PBMCs, or as DNA extracted from either sample type. The origin of this receptor is a man between 40 and 49 years old with active or convalescent COVID-19. The sequenced sample was peripheral blood.

The DNA sequence is given as TGTGCCAGCCAGGGGTTCTCCAATCAGCCCCAGCATTTT. Its product reads: CASQGFSNQPQHF. The chain uses TRBV25-1 and TRBJ1-5, with a tentative D gene TRBD1 over 6 matching bases. CDR1 MGHDK and CDR2 SYGVNS are derived from the germline V gene. The CDR3 numbers 13 residues from cysteine through phenylalanine. The CDR3 DNA has 39 bases and is translated from base 1. V is pared back by 8 bases and J by 3 bases, with 11 bases lying between the germline termini.